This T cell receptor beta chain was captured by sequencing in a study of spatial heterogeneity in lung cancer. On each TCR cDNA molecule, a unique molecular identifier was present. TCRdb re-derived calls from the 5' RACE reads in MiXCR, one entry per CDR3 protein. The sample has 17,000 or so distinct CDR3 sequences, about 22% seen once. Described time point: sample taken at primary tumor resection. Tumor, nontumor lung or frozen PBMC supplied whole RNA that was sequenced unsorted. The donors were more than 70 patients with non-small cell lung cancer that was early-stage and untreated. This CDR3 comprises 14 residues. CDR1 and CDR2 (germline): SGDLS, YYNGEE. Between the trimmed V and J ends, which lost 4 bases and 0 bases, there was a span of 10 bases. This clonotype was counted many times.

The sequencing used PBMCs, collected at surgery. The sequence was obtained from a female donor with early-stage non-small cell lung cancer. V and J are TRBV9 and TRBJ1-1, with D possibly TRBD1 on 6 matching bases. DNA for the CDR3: TGTGCCAGCAGCCAAGGACAGTTGAACACTGAAGCTTTCTTT. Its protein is CASSQGQLNTEAFF.